A selection of T cell receptor beta chains follows, all from one sample in a study of blood T cell repertoires in COVID-19. The table came from immunoSEQ multiplex PCR; TCRdb's copy has only in-frame clones and leaves some out. The profile covers 30,000 to 40,000 clones, with 85% appearing a single time and around 4.9% taken by the ten largest. The sequenced sample was peripheral blood. Receptors were obtained from a middle-aged man with active COVID-19. CDR3s include the opening cysteine and the closing phenylalanine or tryptophan. The D gene is left open where the match is weak. Expanded clones get a size class; other rows say once, few or many, or leave the size out.

TRBD2	once	TRBJ2-7	TRBV6-2/TRBV6-3	TGTGCCAGCAGTTACGGGACTAGCGGAGGGTACGAGCAGTACTTC	CASSYGTSGGYEQYF
.	few	TRBJ1-2	TRBV7-9	TGTGCCAGCAGCTTAGTCGGGGGTGGCTACACCTTC	CASSLVGGGYTF
.	once	TRBJ2-6	TRBV25-1	TGTGCCAGCAGATCGCTAGGGGCCAACGTCCTGACTTTC	CASRSLGANVLTF
TRBD2	.	TRBJ2-2	TRBV2	TGTGCCAGCAGCGAGACTAGCGGGGGGTTCACCGGGGAGCTGTTTTTT	CASSETSGGFTGELFF
.	.	TRBJ2-2	TRBV27	TGTGCCAGCAGTTTCGGCGGGGGCCCCGGGGAGCTGTTTTTT	CASSFGGGPGELFF
.	.	TRBJ2-6	TRBV18	TGTGCCAGCTCACCACCGATTATCGGCAGGATAGGTTCTAATGGGGCCAACGTCCTGACTTTC	CASSPPIIGRIGSNGANVLTF
TRBD1	once	TRBJ1-5	TRBV19	TGTGCCAGTCTCCGGACAGGGGGCTATAGCAATCAGCCCCAGCATTTT	CASLRTGGYSNQPQHF
TRBD2	.	TRBJ2-7	TRBV2	TGTGCCAGCAGCGGTAGCGGGGGGAGCTACGAGCAGTACTTC	CASSGSGGSYEQYF
.	.	TRBJ1-2	TRBV28	TGTGCCAGCAGTTTATGGACGGGAGGGGGCTACACCTTC	CASSLWTGGGYTF
.	.	TRBJ1-2	TRBV14	TGTGCCAGCAGCCAAGATACACGGGGGAACCCTAACTATGGCTACACCTTC	CASSQDTRGNPNYGYTF
.	.	TRBJ2-5	TRBV6-2/TRBV6-3	TGTGCCAGCAGTTACTCGATGAGGGCGGCAGCGAACCAAGAGACCCAGTACTTC	CASSYSMRAAANQETQYF
TRBD2	.	TRBJ2-3	TRBV9	TGTGCCAGCAGCGCCCAGGGACTAGCTGGTGATACGCAGTATTTT	CASSAQGLAGDTQYF
TRBD1	.	TRBJ1-2	TRBV6-2/TRBV6-3	TGTGCCAGCAGTGTTCAGGGGGCCGGGAGTGGCTACACCTTC	CASSVQGAGSGYTF
.	.	TRBJ1-1	TRBV27	TGTGCCAGCAGTCCCGAGCCCAGGGGGAACACTGAAGCTTTCTTT	CASSPEPRGNTEAFF
.	.	TRBJ2-7	TRBV5-6	TGTGCCAGCAGCTCGGGCGTTTGGGACTTCTCCTACGAGCAGTACTTC	CASSSGVWDFSYEQYF
.	.	TRBJ2-7	TRBV28	TGTGCCAGCAGTTTACCCCAGATCTACGAGCAGTACTTC	CASSLPQIYEQYF
.	.	TRBJ2-7	TRBV27	TGTGCCAGCAGTCAACAGTCAGGGGAGCAGTACTTC	CASSQQSGEQYF
TRBD1	.	TRBJ2-2	TRBV3-1/TRBV3-2	TGTGCCAGCAGCCCCAGGGGGCATGGACTCACCGGGGAGCTGTTTTTT	CASSPRGHGLTGELFF
.	.	TRBJ2-4	TRBV18	TGTGCCAGCTCACCACCAGGGGCAAACATTCAGTACTTC	CASSPPGANIQYF
TRBD2	.	TRBJ2-5	TRBV7-9	TGTGCCAGCAGCTTAGCACTCCTAGCGGGGGGGCAAGAGACCCAGTACTTC	CASSLALLAGGQETQYF
TRBD2	.	TRBJ2-1	TRBV5-1	TGCGCCAGCAGCTGGACTAGCGGGGACTACAATGAGCAGTTCTTC	CASSWTSGDYNEQFF
.	.	TRBJ2-1	TRBV7-8	TGTGCCAGCAGCTTAGTTTCGGTCGCGAATGAGCAGTTCTTC	CASSLVSVANEQFF
.	.	TRBJ1-5	TRBV9	TGTGCCAGCAGCCCCGAGAACAATCAGCCCCAGCATTTT	CASSPENNQPQHF
TRBD1	.	TRBJ2-1	TRBV29-1	TGCAGCGTTGCCTTAATCACAGGGGACAATGAGCAGTTCTTC	CSVALITGDNEQFF
.	.	TRBJ2-7	TRBV2	TGTGCCAGCAGACCTCAGATCCTGGAGCAGTACTTC	CASRPQILEQYF